Shown below are 6 T cell receptor beta chains from a single sample sequenced in a study of regulatory T cells in long-lasting Graves disease. Time point given: persistent/refractory GD, antithyroid drugs over 5 years with positive TRAb. PBMC RNA was the source of the TCR library. The TCR beta library used iRepertoire HTBI primers with Arm-PCR amplification of CDR3. TCRdb analysed the multiplex PCR reads with MiXCR anew, one entry per CDR3 protein. The sample yields about 470,000 distinct CDR3 sequences, around a fifth seen once. The sequences come from peripheral blood mononuclear cells (PBMCs), collected when the disease was refractory, from a patient treated with antithyroid drugs. The receptors derive from a female donor with Graves disease.

The CDR3 DNA reads as TGTGCCAGCAGTTTAGTGTCTGGCTCTGTCACCGGGGAGCTGTTTTTT. Encoded protein: CASSLVSGSVTGELFF. J is TRBJ2-2 and V is TRBV28; D gene uncertain. V was cut by 2 bases and J by 4 bases, with 14 bases left in between. The CDR3 covers 16 residues. Germline CDR1 reads MDHEN; CDR2 reads SYDVKM. Full variable domain (remainder filled in from reference TRBV28 and TRBJ2-2): DVKVTQSSRYLVKRTGEKVFLECVQDMDHENMFWYRQDPGLGLRLIYFSYDVKMKEKGDIPEGYSVSREKKERFSLILESASTNQTSMYLCASSLVSGSVTGELFFGEGSRLTVL.

This clonotype was detected many times. The chain links TRBV28 to TRBJ2-2; tentatively, D is TRBD1 (5 bases). The CDR3 has 15 amino acids. The germline gives CDR1 MDHEN, CDR2 SYDVKM. Trimming stripped 3 bases from V and 0 bases from J, with 8 bases between. CDR3 nucleotide sequence: TGTGCCAGCAGTTTGGTACAGGCGAACACCGGGGAGCTGTTTTTT. Translation: CASSLVQANTGELFF. The whole variable domain, remainder taken from reference TRBV28 and TRBJ2-2, is DVKVTQSSRYLVKRTGEKVFLECVQDMDHENMFWYRQDPGLGLRLIYFSYDVKMKEKGDIPEGYSVSREKKERFSLILESASTNQTSMYLCASSLVQANTGELFFGEGSRLTVL.

In this sample, this clonotype turned up a few times. The chain uses TRBV28 and TRBJ2-2, with D perhaps TRBD2 (7 bases). This CDR3 contains 18 residues. The germline V gene has CDR1 MDHEN and CDR2 SYDVKM. The V gene lost 7 bases and the J gene lost 3 bases, with 24 bases spanning the gap. This chain's CDR3 is CASIPSSGGRGDTGELFF. CDR3 DNA: TGTGCCAGCATCCCTAGCTCCGGGGGCCGGGGGGACACCGGGGAGCTGTTTTTT.

This clonotype was seen more than once but under ten times. The chain carries TRBV28 and TRBJ1-6; D is undetermined. The V end lost 6 bases, the J end lost 5 bases, and 11 bases lay between the germline ends. Germline V gene data show CDR1 as MDHEN and CDR2 as SYDVKM. The CDR3 extends over 14 amino acids. Here the CDR3 reads CASSIRRDNSPLHF. CDR3 DNA sequence: TGTGCCAGCAGCATAAGACGGGATAATTCACCCCTCCACTTT.

The genes are TRBV10-3 and TRBJ2-3; tentative D call: TRBD2 (6 bases). The CDR3 extends over 16 amino acids. V was shortened by 0 bases and J by 2 bases, with 12 bases between the two germline ends. CDR1 ENHRY and CDR2 SYGVKD come from the germline V gene. In DNA, the CDR3 is TGTGCCATCAGTGAGTCAGGGACTGGTAACACAGATACGCAGTATTTT. Translating gives CAISESGTGNTDTQYF.

A word on this clonotype: A much larger clone differs by one base, so this may be a read error. The genes are TRBV12-3 or TRBV12-4 and TRBJ2-7; 7 positions agree with TRBD2. Trimming removed 2 bases from V and 2 bases from J; junction bases left unmatched: 6. The length of the CDR3 is 15 residues. For the CDR3, the DNA is TGTGCCAGCAGTTTATTCGCGGGAGCGGCCTACGAGCAGTACTTC. Amino acids: CASSLFAGAAYEQYF.